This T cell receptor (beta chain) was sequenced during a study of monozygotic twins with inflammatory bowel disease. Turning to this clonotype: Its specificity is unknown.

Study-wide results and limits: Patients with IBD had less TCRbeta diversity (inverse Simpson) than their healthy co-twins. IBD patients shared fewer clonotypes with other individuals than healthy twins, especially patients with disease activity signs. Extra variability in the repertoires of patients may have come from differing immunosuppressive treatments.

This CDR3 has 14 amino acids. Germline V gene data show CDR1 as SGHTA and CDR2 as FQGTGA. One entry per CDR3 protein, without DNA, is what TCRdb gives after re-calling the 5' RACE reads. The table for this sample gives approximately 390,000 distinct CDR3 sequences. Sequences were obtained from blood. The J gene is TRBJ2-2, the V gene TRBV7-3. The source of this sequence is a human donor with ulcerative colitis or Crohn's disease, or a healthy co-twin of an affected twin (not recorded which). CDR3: CASSRITGTGELFF.